This TCR beta chain was captured by sequencing in a study of blood T cell repertoires in COVID-19. Study in general: T cells, B-cell-depleted T cells, or PBMCs supplied cDNA or gDNA.

The CDR3 consists of 15 residues. Germline V gene lookup returns CDR1 SGHTA and CDR2 FQGNSA. V shed 4 bases and J 8 bases; nucleotides not matched to a gene: 13. This clone was seen once. Here immunoSEQ multiplex PCR was the method, and the copy in TCRdb shows in-frame clones only, minus some. The sample lists tens of thousands of clones, approximately 80% occurring once. The specimen sequenced was peripheral blood. This receptor was obtained from a man older than 75 with active or convalescent COVID-19. The chain links TRBV7-2 to TRBJ1-2; TRBD1 agrees at 7 bases. The CDR3 DNA reads as TGTGCCAGCAGCTCCTACCAGCAGGGGGGTCGGGGCTACACCTTC. Encoded protein: CASSSYQQGGRGYTF. The complete variable domain, with remaining parts taken from reference TRBV7-2 and TRBJ1-2, reads GAGVSQSPSNKVTEKGKDVELRCDPISGHTALYWYRQSLGQGLEFLIYFQGNSAPDKSGLPSDRFSAERTGGSVSTLTIQRTQQEDSAVYLCASSSYQQGGRGYTFGSGTRLTVV.